This section outlines one TCR beta chain sequence together with its context. Antigen specificity is unknown. CDR1 is SEHNR, CDR2 FQNEAQ, per germline (reference sequence). J gave up 7 bases and V 5 bases, and 9 bases lay outside the gene matches. The CDR3 consists of 14 residues. The data belong to a study of blood T cells in healthy people across ages. General study points: For the donors, CMV status was unknown and possibly confounded expanded clonotype changes.

Primed by a sample-barcoded 5' primer and a J-beta primer mix, a second PCR proceeded for about 6 to 11 cycles. TCRdb reprocessed the 5' RACE reads via MiXCR and lists one record per CDR3 protein. The table has some 850,000 distinct CDR3 sequences, around 25% seen once. The same data also went into a second study, on T cells of mothers and their children. That paper notes: Material was donated by three healthy Caucasian mothers and their six children. Slightly higher but non-significant overlap marked related mother-child pairs versus unrelated pairs. Sequencing revealed no T cell clones that were persistent and microchimeric.

The chain uses TRBV7-9 and TRBJ2-7, with 9 bases fitting TRBD1. The sequencing sample was made of blood. The receptor comes from a boy aged 10-17 years in good health. Here the CDR3 reads CASSSWDREGEQYF. The CDR3 nucleotides are TGTGCCAGCAGCAGTTGGGACAGGGAGGGAGAGCAGTACTTC. Full variable domain (outside the CDR3, taken from reference TRBV7-9 and TRBJ2-7): DTGVSQNPRHKITKRGQNVTFRCDPISEHNRLYWYRQTLGQGPEFLTYFQNEAQLEKSRLLSDRFSAERPKGSFSTLEIQRTEQGDSAMYLCASSSWDREGEQYFGPGTRLTVT.